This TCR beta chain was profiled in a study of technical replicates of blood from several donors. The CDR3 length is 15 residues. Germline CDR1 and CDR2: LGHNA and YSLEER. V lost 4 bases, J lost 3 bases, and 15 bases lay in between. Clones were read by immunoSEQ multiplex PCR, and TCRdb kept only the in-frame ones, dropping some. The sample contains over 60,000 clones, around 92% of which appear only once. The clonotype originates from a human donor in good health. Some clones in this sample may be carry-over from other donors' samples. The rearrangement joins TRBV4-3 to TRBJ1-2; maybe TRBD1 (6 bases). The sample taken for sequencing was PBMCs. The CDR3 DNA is TGCGCCAGCAGCCCGGCCTCCGGGACACACTATGGCTACACCTTC. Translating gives CASSPASGTHYGYTF.